This TCR beta chain was captured in a study of shared clonotypes between healthy human individuals. Whole-study findings and limits: Among donors, clonotype sharing was expected to be affected by sequencing depth. Non-shared clonotypes showed lower generation probabilities than clonotypes common to all four donors.

Notes on this clone: The antigen is unknown.

The germline CDR1 and CDR2 sequences are SGHDT and YYEEEE. This CDR3 region has 13 residues. Trimming removed 4 bases at V and 9 bases at J, with 16 bases between. Terminally differentiated effector memory CD45RA+ cells were excluded by CCR7 positive selection of CD45RO-negative cells. Profiled with immunoSEQ multiplex PCR; TCRdb holds only in-frame clones, not every one. This sample has some 2,000,000 clones, with approximately 94% found just once. The TCR was taken from a man aged 18 to 30 in good health. The chain combines TRBV5-6 with TRBJ2-5; possibly TRBD2 for D (7 bases). Material: naive CD8+ T cells sorted from blood. The CDR3 sequence is CASSKLQGGAQYF. The CDR3 nucleotides are TGTGCCAGCAGCAAACTTCAAGGGGGGGCCCAGTACTTC.